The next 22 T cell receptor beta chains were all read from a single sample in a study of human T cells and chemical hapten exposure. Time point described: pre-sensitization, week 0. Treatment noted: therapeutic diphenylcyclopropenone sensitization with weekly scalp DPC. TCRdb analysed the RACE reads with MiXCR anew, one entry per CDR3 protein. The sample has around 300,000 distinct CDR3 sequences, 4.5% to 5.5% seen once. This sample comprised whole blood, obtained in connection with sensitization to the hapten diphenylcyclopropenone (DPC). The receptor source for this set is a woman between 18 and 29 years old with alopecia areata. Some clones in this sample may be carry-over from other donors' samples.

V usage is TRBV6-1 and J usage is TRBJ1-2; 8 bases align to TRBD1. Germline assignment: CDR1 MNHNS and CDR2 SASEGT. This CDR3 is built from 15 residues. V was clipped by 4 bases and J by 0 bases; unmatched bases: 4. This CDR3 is CASSGTGFANYGYTF. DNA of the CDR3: TGTGCCAGCAGTGGGACAGGGTTCGCTAACTATGGCTACACCTTC.

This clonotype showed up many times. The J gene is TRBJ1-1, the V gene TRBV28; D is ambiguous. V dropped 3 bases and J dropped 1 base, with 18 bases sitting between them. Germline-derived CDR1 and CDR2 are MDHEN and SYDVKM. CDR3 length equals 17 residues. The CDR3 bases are TGTGCCAGCAGTTTTAGCTCTGGCCGGACGGGGAACACTGAAGCTTTCTTT. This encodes CASSFSSGRTGNTEAFF.

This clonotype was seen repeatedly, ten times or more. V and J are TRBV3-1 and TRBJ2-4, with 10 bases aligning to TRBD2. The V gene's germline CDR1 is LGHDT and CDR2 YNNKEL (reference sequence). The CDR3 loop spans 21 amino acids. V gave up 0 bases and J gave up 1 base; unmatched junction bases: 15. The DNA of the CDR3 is TGTGCCAGCAGCCAAGAAAGTCCCTTAAGGCTAGCGGGGGCCGCCAAAAACATTCAGTACTTC. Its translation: CASSQESPLRLAGAAKNIQYF.

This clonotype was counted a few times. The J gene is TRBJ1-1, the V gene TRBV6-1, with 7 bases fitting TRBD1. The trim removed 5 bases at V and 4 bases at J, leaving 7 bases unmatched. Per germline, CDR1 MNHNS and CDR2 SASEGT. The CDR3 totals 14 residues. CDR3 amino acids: CASSPQGTSTEAFF. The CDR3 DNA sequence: TGTGCCAGCAGTCCACAGGGGACGAGCACTGAAGCTTTCTTT.

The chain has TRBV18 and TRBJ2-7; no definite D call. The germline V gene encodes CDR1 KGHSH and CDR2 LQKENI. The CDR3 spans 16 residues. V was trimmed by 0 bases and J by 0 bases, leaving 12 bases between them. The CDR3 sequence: CASSPPYRRSSYEQYF. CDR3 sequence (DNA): TGTGCCAGCTCACCACCTTACAGAAGGAGCTCCTACGAGCAGTACTTC.

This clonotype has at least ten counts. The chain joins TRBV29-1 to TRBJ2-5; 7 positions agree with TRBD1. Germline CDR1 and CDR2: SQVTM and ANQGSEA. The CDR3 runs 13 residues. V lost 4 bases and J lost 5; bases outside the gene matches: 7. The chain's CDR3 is CSVGTGAVETQYF. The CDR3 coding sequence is TGCAGCGTTGGTACAGGGGCCGTGGAGACCCAGTACTTC.

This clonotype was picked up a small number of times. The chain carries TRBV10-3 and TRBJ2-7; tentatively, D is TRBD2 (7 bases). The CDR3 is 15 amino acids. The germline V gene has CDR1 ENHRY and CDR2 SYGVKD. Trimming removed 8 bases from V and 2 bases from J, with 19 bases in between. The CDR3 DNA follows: TGTGCCATCGCTGACCCGCGGGGGCTAACCTACGAGCAGTACTTC. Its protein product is CAIADPRGLTYEQYF.

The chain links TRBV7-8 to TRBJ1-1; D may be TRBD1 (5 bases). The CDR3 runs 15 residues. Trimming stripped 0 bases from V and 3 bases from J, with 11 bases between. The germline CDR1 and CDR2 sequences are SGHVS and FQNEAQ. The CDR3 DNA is TGTGCCAGCAGCTTAGCGCTAGGACACCACACTGAAGCTTTCTTT. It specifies CASSLALGHHTEAFF.

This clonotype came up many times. The CDR3 loop reads CASSPQPRGHGYTF. CDR3 coding DNA: TGTGCCAGCAGCCCCCAGCCAAGGGGCCATGGCTACACCTTC. The chain uses TRBV9 and TRBJ1-2; the D gene is possibly TRBD1 (5 bases). The CDR3 totals 14 residues. CDR1 and CDR2 (germline): SGDLS, YYNGEE. The germline V and J ends were trimmed by 4 bases and 6 bases, with 16 bases remaining between them.

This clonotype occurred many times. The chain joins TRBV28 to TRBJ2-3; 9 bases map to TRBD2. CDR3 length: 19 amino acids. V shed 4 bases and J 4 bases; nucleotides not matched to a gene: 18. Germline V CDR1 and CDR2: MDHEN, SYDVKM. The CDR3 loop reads CASSSGSGRGLAFADTQYF. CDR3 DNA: TGTGCCAGCAGTTCGGGCTCCGGTAGGGGACTAGCTTTTGCAGATACGCAGTATTTT. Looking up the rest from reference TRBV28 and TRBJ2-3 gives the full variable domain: DVKVTQSSRYLVKRTGEKVFLECVQDMDHENMFWYRQDPGLGLRLIYFSYDVKMKEKGDIPEGYSVSREKKERFSLILESASTNQTSMYLCASSSGSGRGLAFADTQYFGPGTRLTVL.

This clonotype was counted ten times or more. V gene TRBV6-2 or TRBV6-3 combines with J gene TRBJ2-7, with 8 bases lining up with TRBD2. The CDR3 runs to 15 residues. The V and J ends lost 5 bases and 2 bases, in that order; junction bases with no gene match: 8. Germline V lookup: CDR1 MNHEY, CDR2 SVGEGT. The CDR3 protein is CASSDLSGETYEQYF. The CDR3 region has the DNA TGTGCCAGCAGTGATCTTAGCGGGGAGACCTACGAGCAGTACTTC.

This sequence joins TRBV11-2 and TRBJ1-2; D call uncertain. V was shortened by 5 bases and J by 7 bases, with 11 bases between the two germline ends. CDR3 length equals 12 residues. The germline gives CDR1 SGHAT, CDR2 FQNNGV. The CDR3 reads CASSRGNLGYTF. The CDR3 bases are TGTGCCAGCAGCCGCGGAAACCTTGGCTACACCTTC.

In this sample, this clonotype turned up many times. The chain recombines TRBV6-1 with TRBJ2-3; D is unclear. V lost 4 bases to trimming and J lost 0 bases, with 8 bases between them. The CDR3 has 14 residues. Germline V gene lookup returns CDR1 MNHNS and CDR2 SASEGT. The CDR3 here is CASSVGYSTDTQYF. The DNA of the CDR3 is TGTGCCAGCAGTGTGGGTTACAGCACAGATACGCAGTATTTT.

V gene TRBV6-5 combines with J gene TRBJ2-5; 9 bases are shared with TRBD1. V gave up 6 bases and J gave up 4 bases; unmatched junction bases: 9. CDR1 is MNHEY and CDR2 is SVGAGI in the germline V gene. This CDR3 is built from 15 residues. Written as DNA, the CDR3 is TGTGCCAGCAGACGAACGGGACAGGGCCTAGAGACCCAGTACTTC. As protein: CASRRTGQGLETQYF.

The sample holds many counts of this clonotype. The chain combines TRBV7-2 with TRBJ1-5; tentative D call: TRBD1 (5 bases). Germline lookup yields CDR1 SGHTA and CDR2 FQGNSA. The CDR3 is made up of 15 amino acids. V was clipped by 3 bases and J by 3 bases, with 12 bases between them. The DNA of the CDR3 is TGTGCCAGCAGCTTTCGTGGGGGGTTCAATCAGCCCCAGCATTTT. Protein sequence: CASSFRGGFNQPQHF.

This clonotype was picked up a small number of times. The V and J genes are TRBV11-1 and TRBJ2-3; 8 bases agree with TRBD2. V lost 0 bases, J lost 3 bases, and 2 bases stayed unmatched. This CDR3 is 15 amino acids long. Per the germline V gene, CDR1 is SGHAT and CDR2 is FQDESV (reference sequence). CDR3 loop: CASSLAGLVTDTQYF. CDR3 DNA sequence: TGTGCCAGCAGCTTAGCGGGACTAGTAACAGATACGCAGTATTTT.

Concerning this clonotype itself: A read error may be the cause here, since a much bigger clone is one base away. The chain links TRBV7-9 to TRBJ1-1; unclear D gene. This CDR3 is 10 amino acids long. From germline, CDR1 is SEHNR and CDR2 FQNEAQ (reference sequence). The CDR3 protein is CASVNTEAYF. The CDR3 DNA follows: TGTGCCAGCGTGAACACTGAAGCTTACTTT.

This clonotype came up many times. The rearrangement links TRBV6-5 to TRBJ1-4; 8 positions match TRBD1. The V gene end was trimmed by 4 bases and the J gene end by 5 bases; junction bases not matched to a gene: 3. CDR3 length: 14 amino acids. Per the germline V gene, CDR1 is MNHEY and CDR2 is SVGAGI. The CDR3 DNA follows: TGTGCCAGCAGTTTGGACAGGGAAAATGAAAAACTGTTTTTT. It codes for CASSLDRENEKLFF.

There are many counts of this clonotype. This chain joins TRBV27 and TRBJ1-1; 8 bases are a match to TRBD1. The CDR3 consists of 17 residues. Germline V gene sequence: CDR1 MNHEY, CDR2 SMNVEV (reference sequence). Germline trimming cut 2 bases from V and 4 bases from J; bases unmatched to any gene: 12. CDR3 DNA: TGTGCCAGCAGTTTAAAGAGTCAGGGGGCTTTAGGCACTGAAGCTTTCTTT. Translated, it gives CASSLKSQGALGTEAFF.

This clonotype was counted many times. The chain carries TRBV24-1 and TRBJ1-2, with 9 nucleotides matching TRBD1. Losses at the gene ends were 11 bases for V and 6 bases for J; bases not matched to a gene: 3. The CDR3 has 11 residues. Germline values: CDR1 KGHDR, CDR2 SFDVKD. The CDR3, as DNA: TGTGCCATCGGGACAGGGCATGGCTACACCTTC. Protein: CAIGTGHGYTF.

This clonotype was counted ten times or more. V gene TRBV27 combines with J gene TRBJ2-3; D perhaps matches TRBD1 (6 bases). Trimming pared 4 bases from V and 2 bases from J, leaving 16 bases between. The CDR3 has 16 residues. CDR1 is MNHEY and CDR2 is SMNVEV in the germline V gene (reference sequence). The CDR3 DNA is TGTGCCAGCAGTTCCTTGACAGGTCCCGACACAGATACGCAGTATTTT. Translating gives CASSSLTGPDTDTQYF.

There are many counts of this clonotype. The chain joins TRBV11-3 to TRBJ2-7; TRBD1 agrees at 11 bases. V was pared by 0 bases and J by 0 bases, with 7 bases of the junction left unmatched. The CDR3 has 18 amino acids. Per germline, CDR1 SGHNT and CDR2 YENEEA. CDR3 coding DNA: TGTGCCAGCAGCTTAGACGAAGTCGGGACAGGGGGCTCCTACGAGCAGTACTTC. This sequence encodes CASSLDEVGTGGSYEQYF.